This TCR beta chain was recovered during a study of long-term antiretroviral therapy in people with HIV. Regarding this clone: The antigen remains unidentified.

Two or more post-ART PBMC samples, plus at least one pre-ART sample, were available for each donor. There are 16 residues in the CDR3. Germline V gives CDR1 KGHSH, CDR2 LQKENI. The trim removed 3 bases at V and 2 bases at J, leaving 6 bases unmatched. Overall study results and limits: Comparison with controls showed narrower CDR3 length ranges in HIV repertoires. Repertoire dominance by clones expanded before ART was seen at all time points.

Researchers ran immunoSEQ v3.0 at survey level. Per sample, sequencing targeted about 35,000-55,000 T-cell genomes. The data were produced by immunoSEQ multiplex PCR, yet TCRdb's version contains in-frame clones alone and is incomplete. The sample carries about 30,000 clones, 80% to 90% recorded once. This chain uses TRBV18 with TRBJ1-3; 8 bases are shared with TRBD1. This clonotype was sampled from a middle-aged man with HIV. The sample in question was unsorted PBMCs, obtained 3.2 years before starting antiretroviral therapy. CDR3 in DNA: TGTGCCAGCTCACCTCATCAGGGGGCGCCTGGAAACACCATATATTTT. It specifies CASSPHQGAPGNTIYF.